Below, 22 T cell receptor beta chains from the same sample are listed, as sequenced in a study of a mutant IDH1 vaccine in newly diagnosed glioma. Sample time point: week 11, during vaccination. In the vaccine, a single dose held 300 ug of the mutant IDH1 20-mer peptide, along with topical imiquimod. Clones were sequenced by immunoSEQ multiplex PCR, and TCRdb holds only the in-frame ones, with some missing. The table shows about 24,000 clones, with approximately 79% occurring only once. The antigens these receptors bind are not known. The material was PBMCs, obtained from a glioma patient whose treatment included an IDH1 peptide vaccine. Every receptor here comes from a man in his forties with glioma.

The CDR3, as DNA: TGCGCCAGCAGCCAAGCCCCGGCAGGGGGGGCCGGGGAGCTGTTTTTT. Amino acids: CASSQAPAGGAGELFF. The V call is TRBV4-3, the J call TRBJ2-2; either TRBD1 or TRBD2 may fit D (7 bases each). V was trimmed by 1 base and J by 6 bases, leaving 15 bases between them. There are 16 residues in the CDR3. Germline CDR1 is LGHNA and CDR2 is YSLEER.

The J gene is TRBJ2-2, the V gene TRBV19; maybe TRBD2 (6 bases). The V gene's germline CDR1 is LNHDA and CDR2 SQIVND (reference sequence). This CDR3 spans 16 amino acids. The V and J ends lost 0 bases and 5 bases respectively, with 13 bases between them. The CDR3, as DNA: TGTGCCAGTAGTATAGATCACGGGAGAAGGACCGGGGAGCTGTTTTTT. Residues: CASSIDHGRRTGELFF.

The chain uses TRBV27 and TRBJ1-1, with 7 bases matching TRBD1. Germline CDR1 is MNHEY and CDR2 is SMNVEV (reference sequence). CDR3 length equals 13 residues. Germline trimming cut 8 bases from V and 6 bases from J; bases unmatched to any gene: 9. CDR3 in DNA: TGTGCCAGCGGGCGCAGGGGGTTGGCTGAAGCTTTCTTT. Residues: CASGRRGLAEAFF.

V and J are TRBV2 and TRBJ1-5; the D is unclear. Germline V CDR1 and CDR2: SNHLY, FYNNEI. The CDR3 is 19 amino acids. Trimming pared 5 bases from V and 3 bases from J, leaving 26 bases between. In nucleotides, the CDR3 is TGTGCCAGCAGTCCCACCGGACCCATAGCCAGGCCCCTCAATCAGCCCCAGCATTTT. Translated, it gives CASSPTGPIARPLNQPQHF.

CDR3 coding DNA: TGTGCCAGCTCACCGCCGGGACTAAAGGGGGATGAGCAGTTCTTC. Translation gives CASSPPGLKGDEQFF. The chain couples TRBV18 to TRBJ2-1, with D perhaps TRBD2 (7 bases). With 3 bases removed from V and 8 bases from J, the gap between germline ends came to 17 bases. The CDR3 runs 15 residues. Germline V gives CDR1 KGHSH, CDR2 LQKENI.

This clone was recorded only once. The chain has TRBV27 and TRBJ2-2; unclear D gene. Germline CDR1 and CDR2: MNHEY and SMNVEV (reference sequence). The germline V and J ends were trimmed by 1 base and 3 bases, with 6 bases remaining between them. The CDR3 extends over 14 amino acids. DNA for the CDR3: TGTGCCAGCAGTTTATACCGGGACACCGGGGAGCTGTTTTTT. This codes for CASSLYRDTGELFF.

The table lists this clone with a few counts. The chain couples TRBV9 to TRBJ2-7; 9 bases match TRBD1. Trimming cost V 4 bases and J 6 bases; bases outside gene matches: 5. The length of the CDR3 is 13 residues. Germline V gene sequence: CDR1 SGDLS, CDR2 YYNGEE. CDR3 protein: CASSSGTGIEQYF. The CDR3 region has the DNA TGTGCCAGCAGCTCGGGGACAGGGATCGAGCAGTACTTC.

Details on this clone: This sample also contains other DNA sequences that code for the same CDR3. V is TRBV13 and J is TRBJ2-7; no clear D gene. The CDR3 runs 14 residues. The V gene's germline CDR1 is PRHDT and CDR2 FYEKMQ (reference sequence). The V end was cut by 0 bases, the J end by 2 bases, with 8 bases between. CDR3 DNA sequence: TGTGCCAGCAGCTTAGGGCCGGTCACCTACGAGCAGTACGTC. Translated: CASSLGPVTYEQYV.

This clone was picked up one time. This chain uses TRBV6-5 with TRBJ1-1; no clear D. The V end was cut by 6 bases, the J end by 2 bases, with 10 bases between. This CDR3 is 13 amino acids long. Germline V CDR1 and CDR2: MNHEY, SVGAGI. CDR3 DNA: TGTGCCAGCAGCCCCCCTCCCAACACTGAAGCTTTCTTT. This codes for CASSPPPNTEAFF.

The chain is built from TRBV28 and TRBJ2-5, with D possibly being TRBD1 (6 bases). Trimming took 2 bases from V and 5 from J, leaving 9 bases between them. The CDR3 has 13 amino acids. Looked up from germline, CDR1 is MDHEN and CDR2 is SYDVKM. CDR3 sequence (DNA): TGTGCCAGCAGTTTACAGGGGTTGGAGACCCAGTACTTC. This translates into CASSLQGLETQYF.

The chain combines TRBV19 with TRBJ2-3; 7 positions match TRBD2. The V segment lost 6 bases and the J segment 6 bases; nucleotides outside the gene matches: 9. The CDR3 sequence is 14 residues long. Germline loops: CDR1 LNHDA, CDR2 SQIVND (reference sequence). CDR3 in amino acids: CASREGTIGDTQYF. In DNA, the CDR3 is TGTGCCAGTAGGGAAGGGACTATCGGCGATACGCAGTATTTT.

This clone turned up a few times. The CDR3 here is CASSYRGKGSYEQYF. The CDR3 DNA is TGTGCCAGCAGTTACCGGGGGAAGGGGTCCTACGAGCAGTACTTC. The rearrangement links TRBV6-5 to TRBJ2-7; a possible D gene is TRBD2 (6 bases). Germline lookup yields CDR1 MNHEY and CDR2 SVGAGI. V lost 2 bases to trimming and J lost 1 base, with 12 bases between them. This CDR3 has 15 residues.

V gene TRBV6-1 combines with J gene TRBJ2-5; TRBD2 matches at 14 bases. The DNA end is a closer match to TRBJ2-7, so the J assignment may be wrong. The CDR3 totals 16 residues. Germline V gene sequence: CDR1 MNHNS, CDR2 SASEGT. The chain's CDR3 is CASSEGLAGGPDEQYF. DNA of the CDR3: TGTGCCAGCAGTGAAGGACTAGCGGGAGGGCCCGACGAGCAGTACTTC.

The rearrangement links TRBV7-6 to TRBJ2-1, with D possibly being TRBD1 (6 bases). V lost 3 bases, J lost 1 base, and 10 bases lay in between. Germline CDR1 SGHVS, CDR2 FNYEAQ. CDR3 length: 15 amino acids. CDR3 protein: CASSLGQGSYNEQFF. CDR3 nucleotides: TGTGCCAGCAGCTTGGGGCAGGGGTCCTACAATGAGCAGTTCTTC.

The rearrangement joins TRBV7-9 to TRBJ2-2; TRBD2 matches 8 bases. The CDR3 is 14 residues long. The germline V gene has CDR1 SEHNR and CDR2 FQNEAQ (reference sequence). V lost 10 bases and J lost 3; bases outside the gene matches: 7. This CDR3 is CATIAGSYTGELFF. For the CDR3, the DNA is TGTGCCACCATAGCGGGAAGTTACACCGGGGAGCTGTTTTTT.

A single count supports this clone. CDR3 protein: CASSPTADQPQHF. The CDR3 nucleotides are TGTGCCAGCTCACCAACCGCCGATCAGCCCCAGCATTTT. The V and J genes are TRBV18 and TRBJ1-5, with D hard to call. Germline V gene lookup returns CDR1 KGHSH and CDR2 LQKENI. V lost 2 bases, J lost 5 bases, and 7 bases lay in between. The CDR3 is 13 amino acids.

V is TRBV6-1 and J is TRBJ2-7; TRBD1 or TRBD2 may be the D gene (5 bases each). Germline lookup yields CDR1 MNHNS and CDR2 SASEGT. The CDR3 totals 12 residues. The V and J ends lost 8 bases and 2 bases respectively, with 10 bases between them. The CDR3 loop reads CASRDEPYEQYF. The DNA for the CDR3 is TGTGCCAGCCGGGACGAGCCCTACGAGCAGTACTTC.

This clone has a handful of counts. V is TRBV10-3 and J is TRBJ2-3, with 7 positions matching TRBD2. The CDR3 covers 17 residues. The ends lost 2 bases at V and 8 bases at J; junction bases unmatched: 16. Germline V gene sequence: CDR1 ENHRY, CDR2 SYGVKD. CDR3 coding DNA: TGTGCCATCAGTGAGGGTACCCCTAGCGGCGGGGTAGGTACGCAGTATTTT. This encodes CAISEGTPSGGVGTQYF.

This clone was recorded a few times. The rearrangement uses TRBV7-8 and TRBJ2-7, with unresolved D. This CDR3 spans 13 amino acids. Germline-derived CDR1 and CDR2 are SGHVS and FQNEAQ. Trimming stripped 1 base from V and 2 bases from J, with 6 bases between. CDR3 residues: CASSLGGTYEQYF. The CDR3 DNA follows: TGTGCCAGCAGCTTAGGAGGTACCTACGAGCAGTACTTC.

The chain couples TRBV6-5 to TRBJ1-5; D remains ambiguous. This CDR3 is 15 amino acids long. Germline-derived CDR1 and CDR2 are MNHEY and SVGAGI. Trimming left V 4 bases short and J 2 bases short, with 12 bases between. In nucleotides, the CDR3 is TGTGCCAGCAGTTTGGGCAAGTCGGGCAATCAGCCCCAGCATTTT. Residues: CASSLGKSGNQPQHF.

This clone has only one observation. The chain combines TRBV19 with TRBJ2-2, with 8 nucleotides matching TRBD2. Germline CDR1 is LNHDA and CDR2 is SQIVND (reference sequence). The CDR3 length is 16 residues. Trimming removed 5 bases from V and 5 bases from J; junction bases left unmatched: 10. The chain's CDR3 is CASSLVAGIYTGELFF. CDR3 coding DNA: TGTGCCAGTAGTTTAGTAGCGGGAATTTATACCGGGGAGCTGTTTTTT.

The CDR3 reads CASSIRLAGDYEQYV. CDR3 bases: TGTGCCAGTAGTATCCGGCTAGCGGGGGACTACGAGCAGTACGTC. This sequence joins TRBV19 and TRBJ2-7, with TRBD2 matching 10 bases. The CDR3 runs to 15 residues. The V gene's germline CDR1 is LNHDA and CDR2 SQIVND (reference sequence). J lost 3 bases, V lost 3 bases, and 5 bases had no gene match.